This TCR beta chain was captured in a study of cytomegalovirus exposure and HLA in healthy donors. Regarding the study as a whole: Per a later analysis, 15,000 to 20,000 TCR beta sequences showed association with HLA alleles at 0.05 false discovery rate.

The PCR made use of 60 Vbeta and 13 Jbeta primers. Produced via immunoSEQ multiplex PCR; TCRdb's table is partial and in-frame only. The sample records approximately 190,000 clones, 75% to 90% being singletons. Worth noting for this clone: What it binds is unknown.

This CDR3 is built from 16 residues. Material for sequencing was PBMCs. V is TRBV21-1 and J is TRBJ1-2; TRBD1 was called by the table and not checked on the DNA. TRBV21-1 is deemed a pseudogene. The sequence came from a middle-aged man in good health and CMV-seropositive. In DNA, the CDR3 is TGTGCCAGCAGCCCTCGCAGGGGTCCAGGGGTCTATGGCTACACCTTC. Its protein is CASSPRRGPGVYGYTF.